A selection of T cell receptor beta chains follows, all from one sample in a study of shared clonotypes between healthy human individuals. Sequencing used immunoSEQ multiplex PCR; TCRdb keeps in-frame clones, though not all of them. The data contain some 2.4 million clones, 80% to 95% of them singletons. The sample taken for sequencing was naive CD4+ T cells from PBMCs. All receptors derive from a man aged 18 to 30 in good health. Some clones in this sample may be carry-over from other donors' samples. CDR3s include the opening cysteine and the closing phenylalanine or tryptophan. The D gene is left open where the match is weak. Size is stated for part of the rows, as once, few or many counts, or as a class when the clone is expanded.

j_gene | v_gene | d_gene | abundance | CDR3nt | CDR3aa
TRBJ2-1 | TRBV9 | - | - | TGTGCCAGCAGCCCCTCCGGAGGGGTTACCTACAATGAGCAGTTCTTC | CASSPSGGVTYNEQFF
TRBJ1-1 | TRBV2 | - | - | TGTGCCAGCAGTAAGATTAACACTGAAGCTTTCTTT | CASSKINTEAFF
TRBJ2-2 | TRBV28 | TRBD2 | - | TGTGCCAGCACCTCACGGGGCGGGAGGGAGACCGGGGAGCTGTTTTTT | CASTSRGGRETGELFF
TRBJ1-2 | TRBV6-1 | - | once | TGTGCCAGCAGGGTTAACTATGGCTACACCTTC | CASRVNYGYTF
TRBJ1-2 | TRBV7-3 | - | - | TGTGCCAGCAGCCTCGACCCGGGACCCAAGGGCTACACCTTC | CASSLDPGPKGYTF
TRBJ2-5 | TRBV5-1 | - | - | TGCGCCAGCAGCTTGGCCGTGGCGGGGCAAGAGACCCAGTACTTC | CASSLAVAGQETQYF
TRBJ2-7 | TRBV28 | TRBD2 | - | TGTGCCAGCAGTTTAGTTGAACTAGCGGGTAGCTACGAGCAGTACTTC | CASSLVELAGSYEQYF
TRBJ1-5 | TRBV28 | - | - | TGTGCCAGCAGTTTCACGAGGTATAGGGATCAGCCCCAGCATTTT | CASSFTRYRDQPQHF
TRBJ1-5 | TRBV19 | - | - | TGTGCCAGTAGTATCTGGAGTCGGCGATCGGTTGGGGATAATAATCAGCCCCAGCATTTT | CASSIWSRRSVGDNNQPQHF
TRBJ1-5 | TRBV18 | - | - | TGTGCCAGCTCACCACTTTCAGGGTCCCATCAGCCCCAGCATTTT | CASSPLSGSHQPQHF
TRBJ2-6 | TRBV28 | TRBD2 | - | TGTGCCAGCAGTTTTCAGCGGGGAGACGTCCTGACTTTC | CASSFQRGDVLTF
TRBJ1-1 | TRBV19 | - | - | TGTGCCAGTATCGGCCGGAACATGAACACTGAAGCTTTCTTT | CASIGRNMNTEAFF
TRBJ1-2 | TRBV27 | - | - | TGTGCCAGCAGTTTTCGGGGGACCTATGGCTACACCTTC | CASSFRGTYGYTF
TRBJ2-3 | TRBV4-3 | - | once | TGCGCCAGCAGCCAGACTCCCCTCGCAGATACGCAGTATTTT | CASSQTPLADTQYF
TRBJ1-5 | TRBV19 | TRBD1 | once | TGTGCCAGTAGTATAGGACCGGACAGGATTATTCAGCCCCAGCATTTT | CASSIGPDRIIQPQHF
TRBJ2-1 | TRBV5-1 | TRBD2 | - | TGCGCCAGCAGCCCCCAACTAGCGGACTACAATGAGCAGTTCTTC | CASSPQLADYNEQFF
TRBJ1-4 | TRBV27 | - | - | TGTGCCAGCAGTTTATCGGGAAATGAAAAACTGTTTTTT | CASSLSGNEKLFF
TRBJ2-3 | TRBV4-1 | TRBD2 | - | TGCGCCAGCAGCCAAGTAGGAGCGGGGGTAACAGATACGCAGTATTTT | CASSQVGAGVTDTQYF
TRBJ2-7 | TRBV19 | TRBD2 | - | TGTGCCAGTAGTCTTATAGCGGGGAACTACGAGCAGTACTTC | CASSLIAGNYEQYF
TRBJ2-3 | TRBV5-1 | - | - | TGCGCCAGCAGCTTGGTTGGACAACATTTGTCCGATACGCAGTATTTT | CASSLVGQHLSDTQYF
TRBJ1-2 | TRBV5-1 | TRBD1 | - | TGCGCCAGCGCAGGGGGCGCTTATGGCTACACCTTC | CASAGGAYGYTF
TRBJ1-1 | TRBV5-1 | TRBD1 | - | TGCGCCAGCAGCTTGGTAGGGGGCGACACTGAAGCTTTCTTT | CASSLVGGDTEAFF
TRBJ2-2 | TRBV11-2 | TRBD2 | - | TGTGCCAGCAGCTTGGGACTAGCCAGCACCGGGGAGCTGTTTTTT | CASSLGLASTGELFF
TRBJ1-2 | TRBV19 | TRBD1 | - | TGTGCCAGTAGTACCCTGACAGGGGTCGGCTACACCTTC | CASSTLTGVGYTF
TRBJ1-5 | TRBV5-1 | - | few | TGCGCCAGCAGGGACGGCGAGAATCAGCCCCAGCATTTT | CASRDGENQPQHF
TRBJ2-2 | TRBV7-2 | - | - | TGTGCCAGCAGCTTAGAGGGGACCCGTAGGACCGGGGAGCTGTTTTTT | CASSLEGTRRTGELFF
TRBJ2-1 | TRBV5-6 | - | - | TGTGCCAGCAGCTTGATTAGGTGGGGGGCTTACAATGAGCAGTTCTTC | CASSLIRWGAYNEQFF
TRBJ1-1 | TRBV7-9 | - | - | TGTGCCAGCAGCTCCCTGGAGAAGGGGACTGAAGCTTTCTTT | CASSSLEKGTEAFF
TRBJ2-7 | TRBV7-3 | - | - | TGTGCCAGCAGCTTAACCGGAATGGGTTTCGCCTACGAGCAGTACTTC | CASSLTGMGFAYEQYF
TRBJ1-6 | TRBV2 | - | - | TGTGCCAGCAATACGCCACAGAATTCACCCCTCCACTTT | CASNTPQNSPLHF
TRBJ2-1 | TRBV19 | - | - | TGTGCCACTGGCGCCAGCGGCTCCTACAATGAGCAGTTCTTC | CATGASGSYNEQFF
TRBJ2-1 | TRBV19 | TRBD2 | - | TGTGCCAGTAGAATGCGGCTAGCGGGCGATGAGCAGTTCTTC | CASRMRLAGDEQFF
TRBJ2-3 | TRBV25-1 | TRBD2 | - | TGTGCCAGCAGTGACGCTAGCGGGGAAACCACAGATACGCAGTATTTT | CASSDASGETTDTQYF
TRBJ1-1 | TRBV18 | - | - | TGTGCCAGCTCACCACCGAGGGGCAAATTGGGCAACACTGAAGCTTTCTTT | CASSPPRGKLGNTEAFF
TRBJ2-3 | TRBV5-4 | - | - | TGTGCCAGCAGCTTCGTGACCTTGGAGACGCAGTATTTT | CASSFVTLETQYF
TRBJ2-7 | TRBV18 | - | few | TGTGCCAGCTCACCACCGGCCTCCTACGAGCAGTACTTC | CASSPPASYEQYF
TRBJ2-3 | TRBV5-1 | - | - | TGCGCCAGCAGCTTGGACCGGCGGCAGGGGACAGATACGCAGTATTTT | CASSLDRRQGTDTQYF
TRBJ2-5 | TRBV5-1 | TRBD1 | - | TGCGCCAGCAGCTCTGACAGGGGGCGAGGGGAGACCCAGTACTTC | CASSSDRGRGETQYF
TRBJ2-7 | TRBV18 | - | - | TGTGCCAGCTCACCACAGGGGATCTCCTACGAGCAGTACTTC | CASSPQGISYEQYF
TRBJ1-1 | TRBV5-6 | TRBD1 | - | TGTGCCAGCAGCCAACTGGACAGGGAGGTTGGAGCTTTCTTT | CASSQLDREVGAFF